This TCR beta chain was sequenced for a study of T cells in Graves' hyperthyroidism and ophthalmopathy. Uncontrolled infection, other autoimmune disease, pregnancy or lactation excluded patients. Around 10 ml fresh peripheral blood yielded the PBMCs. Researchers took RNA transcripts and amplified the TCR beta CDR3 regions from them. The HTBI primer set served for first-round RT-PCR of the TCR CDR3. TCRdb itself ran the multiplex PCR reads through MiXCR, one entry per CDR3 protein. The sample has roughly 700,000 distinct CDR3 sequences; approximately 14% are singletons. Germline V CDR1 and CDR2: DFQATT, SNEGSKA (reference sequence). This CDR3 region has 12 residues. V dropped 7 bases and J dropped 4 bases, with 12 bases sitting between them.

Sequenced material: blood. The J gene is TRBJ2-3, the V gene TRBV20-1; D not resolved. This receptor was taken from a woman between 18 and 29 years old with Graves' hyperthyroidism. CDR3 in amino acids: CSGIADPDTQYF. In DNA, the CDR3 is TGCAGTGGTATAGCAGACCCAGATACGCAGTATTTT.